Listed below are T cell receptor beta chains from one sample, sequenced in a study of blood T cell repertoires in COVID-19. Sequenced by immunoSEQ multiplex PCR; TCRdb stores in-frame clones only, minus some. The sample has 240,000 or so clones, 88% seen once; the top ten hold around 0.91%. Sequenced sample: peripheral blood. Receptors were obtained from a woman in her thirties or forties who had recovered from COVID-19. CDR3s include the opening cysteine and the closing phenylalanine or tryptophan. The order of the fields is D gene, V gene, clone size, J gene, CDR3 protein, CDR3 DNA. The D gene is left open where the match is weak. Expanded clones get a size class; other rows say once, few or many, or leave the size out.

NA	TRBV7-2	once	TRBJ2-4	CASSSLKNIQYF	TGTGCCAGCAGCTCCTTGAAAAACATTCAGTACTTC
TRBD1	TRBV6-6	NA	TRBJ1-5	CASSRDRGFQPQHF	TGTGCCAGCAGCCGGGACAGGGGTTTTCAGCCCCAGCATTTT
NA	TRBV7-8	NA	TRBJ1-5	CASSLVASYSNQPQHF	TGTGCCAGCAGCTTAGTAGCCTCGTATAGCAATCAGCCCCAGCATTTT
TRBD1	TRBV30	NA	TRBJ1-2	CAWRGDSVNYGYTF	TGTGCCTGGAGGGGGGACAGCGTTAACTATGGCTACACCTTC
NA	TRBV5-5	NA	TRBJ2-1	CASSRRDNSYNEQFF	TGTGCCAGCAGCCGCCGGGACAACTCCTACAATGAGCAGTTCTTC
NA	TRBV6-5	NA	TRBJ1-3	CATVGAAAKVNTIYF	TGTGCCACCGTGGGGGCGGCGGCTAAGGTGAACACCATATATTTT
TRBD1	TRBV18	once	TRBJ1-1	CASSPGGQPGSTEAFF	TGTGCCAGCTCACCAGGGGGACAGCCGGGAAGCACTGAAGCTTTCTTT
TRBD1	TRBV15	NA	TRBJ1-1	CATTPSFGQAEAFF	TGTGCCACCACCCCAAGCTTCGGACAGGCGGAAGCTTTCTTT
NA	TRBV18	once	TRBJ2-1	CASSPQQGSYNEQFF	TGTGCCAGCTCACCCCAACAGGGCTCCTACAATGAGCAGTTCTTC
TRBD1	TRBV6-6	NA	TRBJ2-1	CASSPPGQGSYNEQFF	TGTGCCAGCAGTCCGCCGGGACAGGGGTCCTACAATGAGCAGTTCTTC
TRBD1	TRBV7-2	NA	TRBJ1-6	CASSSTQGVGSPLHF	TGTGCCAGCAGCTCAACTCAGGGGGTAGGTTCACCCCTCCACTTT
TRBD1	TRBV2	NA	TRBJ1-6	CASRPGTGSSYNSPLHF	TGTGCCAGCAGGCCTGGGACAGGGAGCTCCTATAATTCACCCCTCCACTTT
TRBD1	TRBV3-1/TRBV3-2	few	TRBJ2-6	CASSPRTGGSGANVLTF	TGTGCCAGCAGCCCAAGGACAGGGGGTTCTGGGGCCAACGTCCTGACTTTC
TRBD1	TRBV4-1	NA	TRBJ1-1	CASSQDLSDREAFF	TGCGCCAGCAGCCAAGATCTCTCGGACAGGGAGGCTTTCTTT
TRBD1	TRBV5-1	once	TRBJ2-1	CASKRTGSYEQFF	TGCGCCAGCAAAAGGACAGGGTCGTATGAGCAGTTCTTC
NA	TRBV6-5	NA	TRBJ2-7	CASSYTPGQYEQYF	TGTGCCAGCAGTTACACCCCTGGCCAGTACGAGCAGTACTTC
TRBD1	TRBV18	NA	TRBJ1-2	CASSPTTGIGGYTF	TGTGCCAGCTCACCTACGACAGGGATCGGTGGCTACACCTTC
NA	TRBV19	NA	TRBJ1-5	CASSIGAGFAPQHF	TGTGCCAGTAGTATAGGGGCAGGGTTTGCGCCCCAGCATTTT
NA	TRBV5-4	NA	TRBJ1-1	CASSSEGQGMRTEAFF	TGTGCCAGCAGCTCGGAGGGTCAGGGTATGCGCACTGAAGCTTTCTTT
NA	TRBV7-8	NA	TRBJ1-4	CASSLRRSTNEKLFF	TGTGCCAGCAGCTTAAGGCGGTCAACTAATGAAAAACTGTTTTTT
TRBD1	TRBV6-5	NA	TRBJ2-5	CASSYSTGAQETQYF	TGTGCCAGCAGTTACTCGACAGGGGCACAAGAGACCCAGTACTTC
TRBD1	TRBV6-6	once	TRBJ1-2	CASSPTGRTGTNYGYTF	TGTGCCAGCAGTCCGACGGGCCGGACAGGGACTAACTATGGCTACACCTTC
NA	TRBV7-9	NA	TRBJ2-2	CASSLVSGPTGELFF	TGTGCCAGCAGCTTAGTTTCAGGGCCCACCGGGGAGCTGTTTTTT
NA	TRBV18	NA	TRBJ2-3	CASSPGARRDTQYF	TGTGCCAGCTCACCTGGGGCAAGGCGGGATACGCAGTATTTT
NA	TRBV18	NA	TRBJ1-1	CASSPGHLNTEAFF	TGTGCCAGCTCACCGGGACACCTGAACACTGAAGCTTTCTTT
NA	TRBV24-1	NA	TRBJ1-5	CATGGRGSNQPQHF	TGTGCCACCGGGGGACGGGGGAGCAATCAGCCCCAGCATTTT
TRBD2	TRBV7-3	NA	TRBJ2-3	CASSPRGAASGRAGSDTQYF	TGTGCCAGCAGTCCAAGGGGGGCGGCTAGCGGGAGGGCCGGGTCAGATACGCAGTATTTT
NA	TRBV15	NA	TRBJ2-6	CATSRTRQTVSGANVLTF	TGTGCCACCAGCAGGACCCGACAGACCGTCTCTGGGGCCAACGTCCTGACTTTC
NA	TRBV25-1	NA	TRBJ2-7	CASSEYASYEQYF	TGTGCCAGCAGTGAATATGCCAGCTACGAGCAGTACTTC
TRBD2	TRBV19	NA	TRBJ2-1	CASSIAGTGGSYNEQFF	TGTGCCAGTAGTATAGCGGGGACCGGGGGGAGCTACAATGAGCAGTTCTTC
NA	TRBV18	NA	TRBJ1-1	CASSPRGGLIDTEAFF	TGTGCCAGCTCACCCCGGGGGGGGCTGATTGACACTGAAGCTTTCTTT
NA	TRBV21-1	few	TRBJ1-3	CASSMRDRSSGNTIYF	TGTGCCAGCAGCATGAGGGACAGGAGCTCTGGAAACACCATATATTTT
NA	TRBV12-3/TRBV12-4	NA	TRBJ2-1	CASGSSSYNEQFF	TGTGCCAGCGGTTCGAGCTCCTACAATGAGCAGTTCTTC
NA	TRBV19	once	TRBJ1-1	CASSPGGGAEAFF	TGTGCCAGTAGCCCGGGGGGGGGCGCTGAAGCTTTCTTT
TRBD2	TRBV7-9	NA	TRBJ2-1	CASNLGLAGDYNEQFF	TGTGCCAGCAACTTAGGGCTAGCGGGAGACTATAATGAGCAGTTCTTC
NA	TRBV30	NA	TRBJ1-2	CAWSVRNRDNYGYTF	TGTGCCTGGAGTGTCCGAAACAGGGATAACTATGGCTACACCTTC